The source of this TCR beta chain is a study of cytomegalovirus exposure and HLA in healthy donors. General study points: Researchers catalogued about 150 TCR beta chains as cytomegalovirus-associated.

Concerning this clone: Its cognate antigen is unknown.

Assay used: immunoSEQ multiplex PCR; TCRdb lists only in-frame clones, some missing. This sample has around 130,000 clones, with roughly nine tenths found just once. Germline V gene lookup returns CDR1 LNHDA and CDR2 SQIVND (reference sequence). CDR3 length equals 15 residues. V shed 4 bases, J shed 2 bases, and the junction held 6 bases outside the gene matches. From the approximately 110-subject validation cohort, which was separate from the roughly 690-subject first cohort, the donors were drawn. The rearrangement links TRBV19 to TRBJ1-1, with 8 bases identical to TRBD1. The sample consisted of PBMCs. The sequence was collected from a young man in good health and CMV-seronegative. The CDR3 DNA sequence: TGTGCCAGTAGTACCTCAGGGGGCGTAAACACTGAAGCTTTCTTT. It specifies CASSTSGGVNTEAFF. Using reference TRBV19 and TRBJ1-1 for the parts outside the CDR3, the full variable domain is DGGITQSPKYLFRKEGQNVTLSCEQNLNHDAMYWYRQDPGQGLRLIYYSQIVNDFQKGDIAEGYSVSREKKESFPLTVTSAQKNPTAFYLCASSTSGGVNTEAFFGQGTRLTVV.